A single sample is the source of the 25 T cell receptor beta chains below, sequenced in a study of sequential checkpoint blockade in melanoma. As for treatment: randomized to nivolumab then ipilimumab (arm A) or the reverse (arm B). TCRdb's table, derived via immunoSEQ multiplex PCR, lists solely in-frame clones and lacks some. The sample has some 11,000 clones, 60% to 80% seen once. The sequencing here drew on CD8+ T cells sorted from blood (inferred from file names), taken from a patient given nivolumab and ipilimumab in sequence. The receptors stem from a human donor with melanoma.

The chain combines TRBV14 with TRBJ2-7, with 9 bases fitting TRBD2. The germline gives CDR1 SGHDN, CDR2 FVKESK. V shed 4 bases, J shed 4 bases, and the junction held 5 bases outside the gene matches. This CDR3 spans 14 amino acids. DNA of the CDR3: TGTGCCAGCAGCCGTAGCGGGAGCGGTTACGAGCAGTACTTC. This gives the protein CASSRSGSGYEQYF.

This clone occurred a few times. The chain recombines TRBV7-2 with TRBJ2-5; 9 nucleotides agree with TRBD2. This CDR3 is built from 16 residues. The trim removed 5 bases at V and 6 bases at J, leaving 13 bases unmatched. Looked up from germline, CDR1 is SGHTA and CDR2 is FQGNSA. This chain's CDR3 is CASSLWIAGAGKTQYF. Here the CDR3 DNA reads TGTGCCAGCAGCCTCTGGATAGCGGGGGCCGGGAAGACCCAGTACTTC.

V is TRBV5-1 and J is TRBJ2-2; maybe TRBD1 (5 bases). V gave up 0 bases and J gave up 4 bases, with 10 bases separating them. This CDR3 has 15 amino acids. Per germline, CDR1 SGHRS and CDR2 YFSETQ. This chain's CDR3 is CASSLGVRVTGELFF. Here the CDR3 DNA reads TGCGCCAGCAGCTTGGGGGTCAGGGTCACCGGGGAGCTGTTTTTT.

CDR3 coding DNA: TGTGCCAGCAGCTTAGTAAACAGGGGGCTCTACGAGCAGTACTTC. It is translated as CASSLVNRGLYEQYF. The gene calls are TRBV7-8 and TRBJ2-7; 9 nucleotides agree with TRBD1. The V gene end was trimmed by 1 base and the J gene end by 3 bases; junction bases not matched to a gene: 4. This CDR3 spans 15 amino acids. Germline CDR1 SGHVS, CDR2 FQNEAQ.

This clone showed up just once. The V gene is TRBV25-1, the J gene TRBJ1-1; 9 nucleotides match TRBD1. Germline CDR1 reads MGHDK; CDR2 reads SYGVNS. J gave up 5 bases and V 1 base, and 5 bases lay outside the gene matches. The CDR3 runs to 15 residues. The DNA of the CDR3 is TGTGCCAGCAGTGAATTCGGGACAGGGAAGACTGAAGCTTTCTTT. Amino acids: CASSEFGTGKTEAFF.

This clone has more than one count but fewer than ten. This chain joins TRBV27 and TRBJ2-7, with TRBD1 identical over 9 bases. The CDR3 length is 17 residues. Germline V gene lookup returns CDR1 MNHEY and CDR2 SMNVEV (reference sequence). Trimming removed 6 bases from V and 9 bases from J; junction bases left unmatched: 21. CDR3 bases: TGTGCCAGCAGCCCCAGCCCGACACAGGGGGCCATAGCTGGGCAGTACTTC. This sequence encodes CASSPSPTQGAIAGQYF.

The chain joins TRBV4-1 to TRBJ2-5; 7 bases line up with TRBD1. Germline lookup yields CDR1 MGHRA and CDR2 YSYEKL. The CDR3 loop spans 15 amino acids. The J segment lost 3 bases and the V segment lost 2 bases, leaving 6 bases of the junction unmatched. CDR3 loop: CASSQWDRLEETQYF. For the CDR3, the DNA is TGCGCCAGCAGCCAATGGGACAGACTGGAAGAGACCCAGTACTTC.

The CDR3 bases are TGTGCCAGCAGACTCACAGGGGCAAATAATTCACCCCTCCACTTT. Protein product: CASRLTGANNSPLHF. The chain carries TRBV6-5 and TRBJ1-6, with 7 positions matching TRBD1. With 6 bases clipped from V and 5 bases from J, the junction kept 7 bases outside the gene matches. The CDR3 covers 15 residues. Germline CDR1 MNHEY, CDR2 SVGAGI.

The chain links TRBV27 to TRBJ1-5; D remains unclear. CDR3 length equals 15 residues. V was pared by 2 bases and J by 2 bases, with 10 bases between. The germline CDR1 and CDR2 sequences are MNHEY and SMNVEV (reference sequence). The CDR3 loop reads CASSLGGFGNQPQHF. CDR3 coding DNA: TGTGCCAGCAGTTTAGGAGGTTTTGGCAATCAGCCCCAGCATTTT.

The chain has TRBV30 and TRBJ2-5; TRBD2 might be the D (6 bases). This CDR3 is 14 amino acids long. V gave up 3 bases and J gave up 9 bases, with 20 bases separating them. Germline V CDR1 and CDR2: GTSNPN, SVGIG (reference sequence). CDR3 coding DNA: TGTGCCTGGAGCGGGACTCCTCTCACCGAGGCCCAGTACTTC. Its translation: CAWSGTPLTEAQYF.

V and J are TRBV7-8 and TRBJ1-1; 7 bases match TRBD1. Germline-derived CDR1 and CDR2 are SGHVS and FQNEAQ. This CDR3 contains 15 residues. With 4 bases clipped from V and 3 bases from J, the junction kept 8 bases outside the gene matches. CDR3 protein: CASSSTGPGDTEAFF. Written as DNA, the CDR3 is TGTGCCAGCAGCTCGACAGGGCCGGGGGACACTGAAGCTTTCTTT.

In its sample, this clone was seen a few times. The chain has TRBV4-2 and TRBJ1-5; 7 nucleotides line up with TRBD1. The trim removed 3 bases at V and 7 bases at J, leaving 15 bases unmatched. This CDR3 is built from 17 residues. Germline CDR1 reads LGHNA; CDR2 reads YNFKEQ. This chain's CDR3 is CASSHYRGGAYWQPQHF. CDR3 nucleotides: TGTGCCAGCAGCCACTACCGAGGGGGCGCATATTGGCAGCCCCAGCATTTT.

The J gene is TRBJ1-1, the V gene TRBV6-5; 7 bases are shared with TRBD1. Per the germline V gene, CDR1 is MNHEY and CDR2 is SVGAGI. After removal of 2 bases from V and 0 bases from J, the junction contained 3 bases not matched to a gene. The CDR3 covers 15 residues. The DNA for the CDR3 is TGTGCCAGCAGTTACCTGACAGGGTTGAACACTGAAGCTTTCTTT. This codes for CASSYLTGLNTEAFF.

The chain employs TRBV11-2 and TRBJ2-7; D is uncertain. CDR1 is SGHAT and CDR2 is FQNNGV in the germline V gene. V was trimmed by 0 bases and J by 1 base, leaving 4 bases between them. The CDR3 contains 13 residues. CDR3 nucleotides: TGTGCCAGCAGCTTAGATCCGTCCTACGAGCAGTACTTC. The encoded protein is CASSLDPSYEQYF.

In this sample, this clone turned up a few times. This chain links TRBV5-6 with TRBJ2-5; D not certain. Trimming pared 0 bases from V and 5 bases from J, leaving 11 bases between. The CDR3 spans 14 residues. The germline V gene encodes CDR1 SGHDT and CDR2 YYEEEE. CDR3 sequence reads: CASSLEVEWETQYF. The CDR3 DNA sequence: TGTGCCAGCAGCTTGGAAGTAGAATGGGAGACCCAGTACTTC.

This chain links TRBV7-9 with TRBJ2-7, with a weak D call TRBD1 (5 bases). V was cut by 7 bases and J by 1 base, with 11 bases left in between. The CDR3 is made up of 13 amino acids. Germline values: CDR1 SEHNR, CDR2 FQNEAQ (reference sequence). As DNA, the CDR3 is TGTGCCAGCAAAGGGGCCGGATCCTACGAGCAGTACTTC. Its protein product is CASKGAGSYEQYF.

The chain recombines TRBV13 with TRBJ2-1, with 14 bases lining up with TRBD2. In germline, CDR1 is PRHDT, CDR2 FYEKMQ (reference sequence). The CDR3 has 15 residues. With V trimmed by 5 bases and J by 10 bases, 7 bases remained unmatched. The CDR3 here is CASSLTSGGATEQFF. The CDR3 coding sequence is TGTGCCAGCAGCCTGACTAGCGGGGGGGCCACGGAGCAGTTCTTC. Full variable domain (outside the CDR3, taken from reference TRBV13 and TRBJ2-1): AAGVIQSPRHLIKEKRETATLKCYPIPRHDTVYWYQQGPGQDPQFLISFYEKMQSDKGSIPDRFSAQQFSDYHSELNMSSLELGDSALYFCASSLTSGGATEQFFGPGTRLTVL.

The chain links TRBV13 to TRBJ2-7, with 8 bases identical to TRBD1. Germline CDR1 reads PRHDT; CDR2 reads FYEKMQ (reference sequence). V lost 3 bases, J lost 6 bases, and 10 bases stayed unmatched. This CDR3 spans 15 amino acids. The DNA for the CDR3 is TGTGCCAGCAGCTTCCCGTCCGGACAGGGTTCCGAGCAGTACTTC. Translated: CASSFPSGQGSEQYF.

In this sample, this clone turned up a few times. The rearrangement joins TRBV5-5 to TRBJ2-1; D ambiguous. From germline, CDR1 is SGHKS and CDR2 YYEKEE (reference sequence). Trimming stripped 4 bases from V and 7 bases from J, with 9 bases between. The CDR3 spans 12 residues. CDR3 amino acids: CASSGLSNEQFF. The CDR3 coding sequence is TGTGCCAGCAGCGGGCTTTCGAATGAGCAGTTCTTC.

V is TRBV6-5 and J is TRBJ2-1, with a tentative D call TRBD2 (6 bases). CDR1 is MNHEY, CDR2 SVGAGI, per germline. V lost 2 bases and J lost 9, with 11 bases in between. The CDR3 is 13 amino acids. CDR3 amino acids: CASSYATSLEQFF. CDR3 sequence (DNA): TGTGCCAGCAGTTACGCGACTAGTCTTGAGCAGTTCTTC.

J is TRBJ2-3 and V is TRBV9; D is uncertain. Trimming removed 1 base at V and 0 bases at J, with 9 bases between. The CDR3 runs to 15 residues. Germline V CDR1 and CDR2: SGDLS, YYNGEE. CDR3 amino acids: CASSVLRTSTDTQYF. The CDR3 DNA sequence: TGTGCCAGCAGCGTACTGAGAACTAGCACAGATACGCAGTATTTT.

The V and J genes are TRBV2 and TRBJ2-7, with 8 nucleotides matching TRBD1. Trimming took 9 bases from V and 2 from J; bases not matched to a gene: 12. Germline CDR1 SNHLY, CDR2 FYNNEI. There are 15 residues in the CDR3. The CDR3 nucleotides are TGTGCCAGTACCGGCCCGGGACAGGAGACCTACGAGCAGTACTTC. It yields the protein CASTGPGQETYEQYF.

Only a few counts were recorded for this clone. The chain carries TRBV27 and TRBJ2-3, with 12 bases fitting TRBD2. Germline values: CDR1 MNHEY, CDR2 SMNVEV (reference sequence). The CDR3 is 14 amino acids. The J segment lost 3 bases and the V segment lost 10 bases, leaving 5 bases of the junction unmatched. CDR3: CATSGLAGTDTQYF. CDR3 coding DNA: TGTGCCACTTCAGGACTAGCGGGAACAGATACGCAGTATTTT.

This clone was observed a single time. The chain carries TRBV5-1 and TRBJ2-7; D possibly corresponds to TRBD1 (6 bases). Germline CDR1 reads SGHRS; CDR2 reads YFSETQ. The V and J ends lost 7 bases and 7 bases respectively, with 18 bases between them. CDR3 length: 13 amino acids. The CDR3 spells CASSYRVGQEQYF. The CDR3 region has the DNA TGCGCCAGCTCCTACAGGGTAGGGCAAGAGCAGTACTTC.

V is TRBV2 and J is TRBJ1-2; possibly TRBD1 for D (5 bases). With 5 bases removed from V and 10 bases from J, the gap between germline ends came to 17 bases. The CDR3 length is 13 residues. CDR1 is SNHLY and CDR2 is FYNNEI in the germline V gene. The CDR3 coding sequence is TGTGCCAGCAGTCTGGGGGGTCCTCTTCCCTACACCTTC. Amino acid sequence: CASSLGGPLPYTF.